These T cell receptor beta chains were read from a single sample in a study of blood T cell repertoires in COVID-19. Sequencing used immunoSEQ multiplex PCR; TCRdb keeps in-frame clones, though not all of them. The data contain about 150,000 clones, more than 65% of them singletons. The specimen sequenced was peripheral blood. Receptor source: a woman aged 45-60 years with acute or convalescent COVID-19. Both conserved end residues are part of each CDR3. A D gene is named only where the DNA matches it firmly. Size tells how often a clone was seen (once, few, many) or the class of an expanded clone, and some rows leave it out.

d_call j_call clone_size v_call cdr3_nt cdr3_aa
- TRBJ1-5 - TRBV7-2 TGTGCCAGCAGCCCTATGGCCAGGGGAGGCAATCAGCCCCAGCATTTT CASSPMARGGNQPQHF
- TRBJ1-5 - TRBV4-1 TGCGCCAGCAGCCTCGATTGGGGGGGTGGCAATCAGCCCCAGCATTTT CASSLDWGGGNQPQHF
TRBD1 TRBJ2-1 few TRBV29-1 TGCAGCGTCGACAGGGTAGGGGATGAGCAGTTCTTC CSVDRVGDEQFF
TRBD2 TRBJ2-1 - TRBV5-1 TGCGCCCCCAGGAAGGGACTAGCCTTCTTC CAPRKGLAFF
- TRBJ2-7 - TRBV12-3/TRBV12-4 TGTGCCAGCAGGGTACAGGGTGTCGACGAGCAGTACTTC CASRVQGVDEQYF
- TRBJ2-7 few TRBV5-4 TGTGCCAGCAGCTTGTTCCAGACAGGACCGAGGCGATACGAGCAGTACTTC CASSLFQTGPRRYEQYF
TRBD1 TRBJ2-7 - TRBV19 TGTGCCAGTAGTATACAGACAGGGCGAGGCGAGCAGTACTTC CASSIQTGRGEQYF
- TRBJ1-1 - TRBV7-2 TGTGCCAGCAGTTTCACAGTGAACACTGAAGCTTTCTTT CASSFTVNTEAFF
TRBD1 TRBJ2-5 - TRBV5-1 TGCGCCAGCAGCCCCGGGACAGGGGAGCAAGAGACCCAGTACTTC CASSPGTGEQETQYF
TRBD1 TRBJ1-1 - TRBV5-1 TGCGCCAGCAGCTCGGTCCCGGGACAGGGGGAAGCTTTCTTT CASSSVPGQGEAFF
- TRBJ2-7 once TRBV7-5 TGTGCCAGAAGCGGAGCGGGACCCACGGTTCCCTACGAGCAGTACTTC CARSGAGPTVPYEQYF
TRBD2 TRBJ2-5 - TRBV9 TGTGCCAGCAGCGTAGAAGGGGCGGGGTATAAGGCGGGAGGAGAGACCCAGTACTTC CASSVEGAGYKAGGETQYF
- TRBJ1-2 - TRBV7-2 TGTGCCAGCAGCTTAGCGGCTTTTTCAGGCTACACCTTC CASSLAAFSGYTF
- TRBJ1-2 - TRBV18 TGTGCCAGCTCACCCGTCGGGGGAAACTATGGCTACACCTTC CASSPVGGNYGYTF
- TRBJ1-1 - TRBV7-2 TGTGCCAGCAGCTTAACGGTGCGCGACACTGAAGCTTTCTTT CASSLTVRDTEAFF
TRBD1 TRBJ1-6 - TRBV18 TGTGCCAGCTCACCAGTGAGGACAGGGCTTCGTCCGACTCCAAATTCACCCCTCCACTTT CASSPVRTGLRPTPNSPLHF
TRBD1 TRBJ2-2 - TRBV5-1 TGCGCCAGCAGCTTGGGACCCCAGGGGGCCGGGGAGCTGTTTTTT CASSLGPQGAGELFF
- TRBJ1-5 - TRBV5-6 TGTGCCAGCAGCTTGGACAGAAATCAGCCCCAGCATTTT CASSLDRNQPQHF
TRBD1 TRBJ2-7 few TRBV5-1 TGCGCCAGCAGCTCTACAGGGGGCGGCTGGAACGAGCAGTACTTC CASSSTGGGWNEQYF
- TRBJ1-2 few TRBV21-1 TGTGCCAGCAGAAACAGGGTGGCCAACTATGGCTACACCTTC CASRNRVANYGYTF
- TRBJ2-6 - TRBV3-1/TRBV3-2 TGTGCCAGCAGCCAAGATCTGGAGGGTACTGGGGCCAACGTCCTGACTTTC CASSQDLEGTGANVLTF
TRBD2 TRBJ2-1 - TRBV5-1 TGCGCCAGCAGCTTGCCCTCTAGCGGGGGCTACAATGAGCAGTTCTTC CASSLPSSGGYNEQFF
TRBD2 TRBJ2-5 - TRBV3-1/TRBV3-2 TGTGCCAGCAGCCAAGTTGGACTAGCGGGTCTTTCCCAGAGGCGAGAGACCCAGTACTTC CASSQVGLAGLSQRRETQYF
TRBD1 TRBJ1-6 few TRBV7-3 TGTGCCAGCAGCGACCGTGGGACAGGGGTCTCACCCCTCCACTTT CASSDRGTGVSPLHF
- TRBJ2-7 - TRBV5-5 TGTGCCAGCAGCTCCGAGGCACACTCCTACGAGCAGTACTTC CASSSEAHSYEQYF
- TRBJ2-7 - TRBV12-5 TGTGCTAGTGGGGACTTAGACTCCTACGAGCAGTACTTC CASGDLDSYEQYF
- TRBJ1-5 - TRBV20-1 TGCAGTGCTAGTAAACCTTCAGGGGATAGCAATCAGCCCCAGCATTTT CSASKPSGDSNQPQHF
TRBD1 TRBJ2-7 - TRBV6-2/TRBV6-3 TGTGCCAGCAGTTACGCATCCGGGACAGGGAAGTACGAGCAGTACTTC CASSYASGTGKYEQYF
TRBD1 TRBJ1-6 - TRBV5-1 TGCGCCAGCAGCTTGCCAGGGGGCGATAATTCACCCCTCCACTTT CASSLPGGDNSPLHF
- TRBJ1-4 - TRBV27 TGTGCCAGCAGCCTCCACGGACAGGAAAAACTGTTTTTT CASSLHGQEKLFF
TRBD1 TRBJ2-1 - TRBV24-1 TGTGCCACCAGTGATACCCGGGACAGGGCCAATGAGCAGTTCTTC CATSDTRDRANEQFF
- TRBJ2-7 - TRBV19 TGTGCCAGTAGTATAGAGGGCGGGCCACCCTACGAGCAGTACTTC CASSIEGGPPYEQYF
- TRBJ1-2 - TRBV5-1 TGCGCCAGCAGCTTGGTCCCCGCGGGGGGCTACACCTTC CASSLVPAGGYTF
TRBD1 TRBJ2-5 - TRBV10-3 TGTGCCATCAGCCCGGGACAGGGGAGGGAGGACCAAGAGACCCAGTACTTC CAISPGQGREDQETQYF
- TRBJ1-6 few TRBV19 TGTGCCAGTAGTCCGCGGGACTCACCCCTCCACTTT CASSPRDSPLHF
TRBD1 TRBJ1-5 once TRBV19 TGTGCCACACTCCCCCGGGACAGGAGACGCAATCAGCCCCAGCATTTT CATLPRDRRRNQPQHF
- TRBJ2-1 - TRBV28 TGTGCCAGCAGTACGGGGAATGAGCAGTTCTTC CASSTGNEQFF
- TRBJ2-5 - TRBV2 TGTGCCAGCAGTGAGCGAGGGGGTTCGAAGACCCAGTACTTC CASSERGGSKTQYF
- TRBJ1-2 - TRBV9 TGTGCCAGCAGCGGAATACAGGGTTTCCCTGGCTACACCTTC CASSGIQGFPGYTF
- TRBJ1-2 - TRBV3-1/TRBV3-2 TGTGCCAGCAGCCAAGAGAGGGTCCGGGGCTACACCTTC CASSQERVRGYTF
- TRBJ1-4 - TRBV3-1/TRBV3-2 TGTGCCAGCAGCCCTTCCGGGTTCCAGAAACTGTTTTTT CASSPSGFQKLFF
- TRBJ1-2 once TRBV30 TGTGCCTGGAGTTCGGACAGTAACTATGGCTACACCTTC CAWSSDSNYGYTF
TRBD1 TRBJ2-7 - TRBV11-1 TGTGCCAGCAGCCCGGACAGGAGCTCCTACGAGCAGTACTTC CASSPDRSSYEQYF
TRBD1 TRBJ2-4 - TRBV5-4 TGTGCCAGCAGCTTGGGGACAGGGGGGGAGTCTCAGTACTTC CASSLGTGGESQYF
TRBD2 TRBJ2-1 few TRBV5-1 TGCGCCAGCAGCTTGAGAGGTCTAGCGGGGCCTTCCTACAATGAGCAGTTCTTC CASSLRGLAGPSYNEQFF
TRBD1 TRBJ1-5 few TRBV2 TGTGCCAGCAGTGAGGCCCTAGGACAGGGGAAGGCGAATCAGCCCCAGCATTTT CASSEALGQGKANQPQHF
TRBD1 TRBJ2-7 - TRBV7-2 TGTGCCAGCATGCCTCAGCCGGGACAGCCCTACGAGCAGTACTTC CASMPQPGQPYEQYF
TRBD2 TRBJ2-5 - TRBV6-6 TGTGCCAGCAGTTTCGGACTAGCGGTTAGCCAAGAGACCCAGTACTTC CASSFGLAVSQETQYF
- TRBJ2-2 - TRBV9 TGTGCCAGCAGCTTATCTAACCTCAACACCGGGGAGCTGTTTTTT CASSLSNLNTGELFF
- TRBJ1-1 - TRBV11-2 TGTGCCAGCAGCATTCTACAGGGTTACACTGAAGCTTTCTTT CASSILQGYTEAFF
- TRBJ1-1 - TRBV6-5 TGTGCCAGCAGTTACAAGGGGGTGGGGACTGAAGCTTTCTTT CASSYKGVGTEAFF
- TRBJ1-6 - TRBV30 TGTGCCTGGAGCCAAAATCTAGGCAATTCACCCCTCCACTTT CAWSQNLGNSPLHF
- TRBJ1-3 - TRBV24-1 TGTGCCACCCAGGGTAACGGAAACACCATATATTTT CATQGNGNTIYF
TRBD1 TRBJ2-7 - TRBV7-2 TGTGCCAGCAGCCCATTCCCGGGACAGGGTTACGAGCAGTACTTC CASSPFPGQGYEQYF
- TRBJ2-3 - TRBV4-2 TGTGCCAGCAGCCAAGATGGAGGGGCCACGCAGTATTTT CASSQDGGATQYF